This T cell receptor beta chain was identified during a study of immune heterogeneity within non-small cell lung tumors. The TCR beta CDR3 region underwent multiplex PCR amplification with 32 V and 13 J primers. MiXCR was run by TCRdb on the multiplex PCR reads, yielding one entry per CDR3 protein. Among 2,500 to 3,000 distinct CDR3 sequences, about 45% were seen once, and the ten largest hold 7% to 10%. This clonotype is large (0.1 to 1%). Template came from bulk tumor genomic DNA, at 500 to 650 ng per sample. Several widely spaced biopsies per primary tumor were taken during surgery. It was patients with untreated, newly diagnosed non-small cell lung cancer who underwent curative surgery. The length of the CDR3 is 12 residues. With 7 bases removed from V and 5 bases from J, the gap between germline ends came to 15 bases. Per germline, CDR1 DFQATT and CDR2 SNEGSKA (reference sequence).

The sample consisted of lung tumor tissue. The V gene is TRBV20-1, the J gene TRBJ2-7; D is possibly TRBD2 (5 bases). The source of this sequence is a woman in her sixties or seventies with non-small cell lung cancer. CDR3 nucleotides: TGCAGTGTTGCGGCTAGCCGGGACGAGCAGTACTTC. Encoded protein: CSVAASRDEQYF.